Given below is one T cell receptor beta chain in context. Trimming took 6 bases from V and 4 from J; bases not matched to a gene: 16. The CDR3 runs 19 residues. Per the germline V gene, CDR1 is SNHLY and CDR2 is FYNNEI. The data derive from a study of blood T cell repertoires in COVID-19. Authors' methods: Amplified reference gene primers provided the basis for estimating nucleated cell counts. Repertoires were generated with immunoSEQ multiplex PCR, while TCRdb's copy carries only in-frame clones and drops some. V, J and clone size are those of that table, while D and trimming were read from the DNA. Here the sample spans about 180,000 clones, 75% to 80% being singletons.

The TCR sequence derives from a woman aged 70-85 years with acute or convalescent COVID-19. Sequencing was carried out using peripheral blood. This chain links TRBV2 with TRBJ2-2, with 11 bases lining up with TRBD1. The DNA for the CDR3 is TGTGCCAGCAGCGATAGGACAGGGGGCGTTTTTTATGGCACCGGGGAGCTGTTTTTT. It is translated as CASSDRTGGVFYGTGELFF.